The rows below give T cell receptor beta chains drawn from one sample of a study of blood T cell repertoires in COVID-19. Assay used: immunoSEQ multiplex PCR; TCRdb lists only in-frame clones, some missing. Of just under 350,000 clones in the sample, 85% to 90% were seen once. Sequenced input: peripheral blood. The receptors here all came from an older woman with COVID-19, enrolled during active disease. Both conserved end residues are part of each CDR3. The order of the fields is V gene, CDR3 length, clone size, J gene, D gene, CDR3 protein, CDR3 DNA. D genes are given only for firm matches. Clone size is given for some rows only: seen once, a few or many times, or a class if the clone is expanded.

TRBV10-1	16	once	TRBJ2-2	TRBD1	CASSGWAGGSTGELFF	TGCGCCAGCAGTGGATGGGCAGGGGGCTCTACCGGGGAGCTGTTTTTT
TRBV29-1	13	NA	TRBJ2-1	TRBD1	CSAGTEIDNEQFF	TGCAGCGCTGGGACAGAGATAGATAATGAGCAGTTCTTC
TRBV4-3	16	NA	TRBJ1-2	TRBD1	CASSQDRTGGLNGYTF	TGCGCCAGCAGCCAAGACCGGACAGGGGGCCTCAATGGCTACACCTTC
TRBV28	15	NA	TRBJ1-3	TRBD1	CASSLPDRAGNTIYF	TGTGCCAGCAGTTTACCGGACAGGGCTGGAAACACCATATATTTT
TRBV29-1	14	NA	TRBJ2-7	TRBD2	CSVELTAGGYEQYF	TGCAGCGTTGAATTGACTGCGGGGGGCTACGAGCAGTACTTC
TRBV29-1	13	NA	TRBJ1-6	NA	CSVGRGLNSPLHF	TGCAGCGTTGGTCGCGGATTGAATTCACCCCTCCACTTT
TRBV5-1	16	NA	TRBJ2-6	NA	CASSLSAGTGANVLTF	TGCGCCAGCAGCTTGAGCGCAGGGACTGGGGCCAACGTCCTGACTTTC
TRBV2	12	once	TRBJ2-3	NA	CASRLGADTQYF	TGTGCCAGCAGGTTAGGAGCAGATACGCAGTATTTT
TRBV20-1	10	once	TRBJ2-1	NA	CSARESEQFF	TGCAGTGCTAGAGAGAGTGAGCAGTTCTTC
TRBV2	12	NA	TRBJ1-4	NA	CASRADNEKLFF	TGTGCCAGCAGGGCTGATAATGAAAAACTGTTTTTT
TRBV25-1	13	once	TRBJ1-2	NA	CASSPKPYYGYTF	TGTGCCAGCAGCCCAAAGCCGTACTATGGCTACACCTTC
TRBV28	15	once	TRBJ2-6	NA	CASSLVETGANVLTF	TGTGCCAGCAGTTTGGTAGAAACTGGGGCCAACGTCCTGACTTTC
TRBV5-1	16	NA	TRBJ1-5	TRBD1	CASSLYRGRRGQPQHF	TGCGCCAGCAGCTTATACAGGGGCCGGAGGGGTCAGCCCCAGCATTTT
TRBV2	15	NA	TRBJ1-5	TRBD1	CASRKGTGSNQPQHF	TGTGCCAGCAGGAAAGGGACAGGGAGCAATCAGCCCCAGCATTTT
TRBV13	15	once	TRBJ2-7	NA	CASSLRQGTTYEQYF	TGTGCCAGCAGCCTCCGACAGGGGACTACCTACGAGCAGTACTTC
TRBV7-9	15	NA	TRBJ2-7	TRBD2	CASSLGLAGYYEQYF	TGTGCCAGCAGCTTAGGTCTAGCGGGGTACTACGAGCAGTACTTC
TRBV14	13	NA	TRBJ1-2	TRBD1	CASSLGQGRGYTF	TGTGCCAGCAGCCTTGGACAGGGTCGGGGCTACACCTTC
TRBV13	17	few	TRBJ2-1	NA	CASSLGRGYYYYNEQFF	TGTGCCAGCAGCTTAGGTCGTGGATACTACTACTACAATGAGCAGTTCTTC
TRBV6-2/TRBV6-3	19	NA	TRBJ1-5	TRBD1	CASSMRSDRGVSSNQPQHF	TGTGCCAGCAGTATGCGGTCGGACAGGGGGGTTTCTAGCAATCAGCCCCAGCATTTT
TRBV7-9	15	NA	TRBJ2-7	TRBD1	CASSLGTGSPYEQYF	TGTGCCAGCAGCTTAGGGACAGGGAGCCCCTACGAGCAGTACTTC
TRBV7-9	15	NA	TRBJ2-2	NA	CASSQEGENTGELFF	TGTGCCAGCAGCCAGGAGGGCGAGAACACCGGGGAGCTGTTTTTT
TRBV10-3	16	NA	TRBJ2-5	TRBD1	CAISESETGLVETQYF	TGTGCCATCAGTGAGTCCGAGACAGGGTTGGTTGAGACCCAGTACTTC
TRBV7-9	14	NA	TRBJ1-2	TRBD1	CASSLNRGDYGYTF	TGTGCCAGCAGCTTGAACAGGGGAGACTATGGCTACACCTTC
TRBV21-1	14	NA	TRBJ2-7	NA	CASMSKIQSYEQYF	TGTGCCAGCATGTCCAAGATACAGTCCTACGAGCAGTACTTC
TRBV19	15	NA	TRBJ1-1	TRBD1	CASSKPGQGGTEAFF	TGTGCCAGTAGTAAACCGGGGCAGGGGGGCACTGAAGCTTTCTTT
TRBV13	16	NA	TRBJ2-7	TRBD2	CASSRTSGGAFYEQYF	TGTGCCAGCAGCAGGACTAGCGGGGGGGCCTTCTACGAGCAGTACTTC
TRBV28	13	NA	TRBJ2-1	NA	CASSSQLGNEQFF	TGTGCCAGCAGTTCCCAACTAGGGAATGAGCAGTTCTTC
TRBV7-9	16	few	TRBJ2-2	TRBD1	CASSPLGGANTGELFF	TGTGCCAGCAGCCCACTAGGGGGCGCGAACACCGGGGAGCTGTTTTTT
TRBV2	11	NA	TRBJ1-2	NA	CASSAGGGYTF	TGTGCCAGCAGTGCGGGGGGTGGCTACACCTTC
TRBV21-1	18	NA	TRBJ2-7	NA	CASSKPIRPKGGNYEQYF	TGTGCCAGCAGCAAACCCATCCGACCGAAGGGCGGGAATTACGAGCAGTACTTC
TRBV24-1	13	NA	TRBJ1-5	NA	CATSGRGDQPQHF	TGTGCCACCAGTGGGCGGGGGGATCAGCCCCAGCATTTT
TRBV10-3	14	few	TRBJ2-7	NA	CAIHPGQDAHEQYF	TGTGCCATCCATCCGGGACAAGATGCCCACGAGCAGTACTTC
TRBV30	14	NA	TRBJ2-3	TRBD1	CACTTGDSPSTQYF	TGTGCCTGTACGACAGGGGATTCTCCCAGCACGCAGTATTTT
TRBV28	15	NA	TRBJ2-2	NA	CASSRIHPNTGELFF	TGTGCCAGCAGCAGGATCCATCCGAACACCGGGGAGCTGTTTTTT
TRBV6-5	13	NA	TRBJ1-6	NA	CASWAANNSPLHF	TGTGCCAGCTGGGCAGCCAATAATTCACCCCTCCACTTT
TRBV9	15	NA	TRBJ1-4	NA	CASSVGVGANEKLFF	TGTGCCAGCAGCGTAGGGGTAGGGGCTAATGAAAAACTGTTTTTT
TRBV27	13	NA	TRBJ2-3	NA	CASSLTWTDTQYF	TGTGCCAGCAGTCTTACTTGGACAGATACGCAGTATTTT
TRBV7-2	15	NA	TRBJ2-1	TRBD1	CASSPDRGPYNEQFF	TGTGCCAGCAGCCCCGACAGGGGCCCCTACAATGAGCAGTTCTTC
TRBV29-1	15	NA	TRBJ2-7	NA	CSVEERRTGTYEQYF	TGCAGCGTTGAAGAGCGGCGAACAGGGACCTACGAGCAGTACTTC
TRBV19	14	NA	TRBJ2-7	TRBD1	CASSTGTGVGEQYF	TGTGCCAGTAGTACCGGGACAGGGGTGGGGGAGCAGTACTTC
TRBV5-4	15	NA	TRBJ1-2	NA	CASSIKGSSNYGYTF	TGTGCCAGCAGCATAAAGGGGTCCTCTAACTATGGCTACACCTTC
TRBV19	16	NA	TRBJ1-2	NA	CASSRTLRAGDYGYTF	TGTGCCAGTAGTCGTACACTGAGGGCAGGGGACTATGGCTACACCTTC
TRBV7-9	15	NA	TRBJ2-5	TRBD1	CASSYPGTGLETQYF	TGTGCCAGCAGCTATCCCGGGACAGGGCTAGAGACCCAGTACTTC
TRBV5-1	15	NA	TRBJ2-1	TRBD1	CASSDPGTGVNEQFF	TGCGCCAGCAGCGATCCCGGGACAGGGGTTAATGAGCAGTTCTTC
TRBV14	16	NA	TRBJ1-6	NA	CASSQAPSSYNSPLHF	TGTGCCAGCAGCCAAGCGCCGAGCTCCTATAATTCACCCCTCCACTTT
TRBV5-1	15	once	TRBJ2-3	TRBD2	CASAGGTSMADTQYF	TGCGCCAGCGCCGGGGGGACTAGTATGGCAGATACGCAGTATTTT
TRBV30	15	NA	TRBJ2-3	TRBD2	CAWSRAGGPADTQYF	TGTGCCTGGAGTCGAGCGGGGGGGCCAGCAGATACGCAGTATTTT
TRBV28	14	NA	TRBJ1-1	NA	CAISGTLTTAEAFF	TGTGCCATTTCCGGGACACTTACGACGGCTGAAGCTTTCTTT
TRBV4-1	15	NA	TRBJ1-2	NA	CASSQESGVGDGYTF	TGCGCCAGCAGCCAAGAATCGGGGGTGGGAGATGGCTACACCTTC
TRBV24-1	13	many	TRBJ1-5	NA	CATSAGGHQPQHF	TGTGCCACCAGTGCCGGGGGGCATCAGCCCCAGCATTTT
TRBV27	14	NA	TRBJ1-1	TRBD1	CASGPGTGYTEAFF	TGTGCCAGCGGCCCGGGGACAGGGTATACTGAAGCTTTCTTT
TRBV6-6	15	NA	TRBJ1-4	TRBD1	CASSPGDRASEKLFF	TGTGCCAGCAGTCCAGGGGACAGGGCAAGTGAAAAACTGTTTTTT
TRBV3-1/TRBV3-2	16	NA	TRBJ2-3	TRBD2	CASSHAASGHTDTQYF	TGTGCCAGCAGCCACGCGGCTAGCGGACACACAGATACGCAGTATTTT
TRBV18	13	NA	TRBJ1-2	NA	CASSPRPGDGYTF	TGTGCCAGCTCCCCACGGCCCGGGGATGGCTACACCTTC
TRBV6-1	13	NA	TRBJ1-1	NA	CASSETRNTEAFF	TGTGCCAGCAGTGAGACAAGGAACACTGAAGCTTTCTTT
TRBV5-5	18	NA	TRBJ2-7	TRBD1	CASSRGQGSALADFEQYF	TGTGCCAGCAGCCGAGGACAGGGATCGGCTTTGGCGGATTTCGAGCAGTACTTC
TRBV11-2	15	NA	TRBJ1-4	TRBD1	CASSLSDRATEKLFF	TGTGCCAGCAGCCTATCGGACAGGGCAACTGAAAAACTGTTTTTT
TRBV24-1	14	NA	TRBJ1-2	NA	CATRGGSLSSGYTF	TGTGCCACCAGGGGAGGCAGCCTGTCCTCTGGCTACACCTTC